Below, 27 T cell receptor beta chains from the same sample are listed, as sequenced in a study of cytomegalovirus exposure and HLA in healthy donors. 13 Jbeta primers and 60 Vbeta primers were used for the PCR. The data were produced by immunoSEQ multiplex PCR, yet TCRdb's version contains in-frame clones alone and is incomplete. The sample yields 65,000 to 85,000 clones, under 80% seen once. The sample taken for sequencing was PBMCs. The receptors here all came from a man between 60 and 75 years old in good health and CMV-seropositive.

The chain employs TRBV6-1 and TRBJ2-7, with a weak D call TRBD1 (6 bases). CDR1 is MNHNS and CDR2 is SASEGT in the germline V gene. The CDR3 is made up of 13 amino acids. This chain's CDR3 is CATKRDNSYEQYF. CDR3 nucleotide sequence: TGTGCAACCAAGAGGGACAACTCCTACGAGCAGTACTTC.

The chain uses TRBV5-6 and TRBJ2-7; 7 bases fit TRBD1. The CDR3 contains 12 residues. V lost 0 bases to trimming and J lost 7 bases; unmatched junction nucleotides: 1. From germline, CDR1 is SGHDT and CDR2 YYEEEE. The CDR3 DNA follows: TGTGCCAGCAGCTTGGGCAGGGGGGAGCAGTACTTC. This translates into CASSLGRGEQYF. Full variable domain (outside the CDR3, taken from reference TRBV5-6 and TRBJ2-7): DAGVTQSPTHLIKTRGQQVTLRCSPKSGHDTVSWYQQALGQGPQFIFQYYEEEERQRGNFPDRFSGHQFPNYSSELNVNALLLGDSALYLCASSLGRGEQYFGPGTRLTVT.

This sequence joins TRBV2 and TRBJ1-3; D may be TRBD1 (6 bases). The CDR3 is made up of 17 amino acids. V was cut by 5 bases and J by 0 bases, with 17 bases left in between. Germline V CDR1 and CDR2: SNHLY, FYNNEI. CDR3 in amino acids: CASSTGKDLPSGNTIYF. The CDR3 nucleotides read TGTGCCAGCAGTACAGGGAAAGATCTGCCCTCTGGAAACACCATATATTTT.

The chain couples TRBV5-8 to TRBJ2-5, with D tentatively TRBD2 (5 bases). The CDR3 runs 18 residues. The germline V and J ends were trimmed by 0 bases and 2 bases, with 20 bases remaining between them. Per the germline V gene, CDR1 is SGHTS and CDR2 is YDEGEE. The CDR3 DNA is TGTGCCAGCAGCTTGGGATTTTTCAACCCGGGAAGTCAAGAGACCCAGTACTTC. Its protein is CASSLGFFNPGSQETQYF.

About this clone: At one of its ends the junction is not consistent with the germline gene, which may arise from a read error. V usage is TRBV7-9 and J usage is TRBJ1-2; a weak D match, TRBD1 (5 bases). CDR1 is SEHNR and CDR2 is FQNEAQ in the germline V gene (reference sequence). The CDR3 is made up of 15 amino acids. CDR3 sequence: CSSSLEIQGGNGYTF. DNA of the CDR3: TGTTCCAGCAGCTTAGAAATTCAGGGAGGGAACGGCTACACCTTC.

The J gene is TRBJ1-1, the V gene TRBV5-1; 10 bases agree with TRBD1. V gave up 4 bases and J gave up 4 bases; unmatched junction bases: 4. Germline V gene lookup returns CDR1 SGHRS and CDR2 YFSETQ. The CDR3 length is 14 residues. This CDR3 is CASSGDRGATEAFF. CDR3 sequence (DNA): TGCGCCAGCAGCGGGGACAGGGGAGCCACTGAAGCTTTCTTT.

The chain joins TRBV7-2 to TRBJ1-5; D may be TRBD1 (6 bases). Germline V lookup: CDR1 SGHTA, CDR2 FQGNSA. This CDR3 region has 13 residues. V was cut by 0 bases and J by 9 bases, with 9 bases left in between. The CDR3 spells CASSLAVTGPQHF. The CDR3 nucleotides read TGTGCCAGCAGCTTAGCCGTGACAGGGCCCCAGCATTTT.

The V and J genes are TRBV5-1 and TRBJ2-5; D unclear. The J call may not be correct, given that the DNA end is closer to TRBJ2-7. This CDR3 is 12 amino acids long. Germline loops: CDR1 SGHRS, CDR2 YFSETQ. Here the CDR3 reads CASSLDAYEQYF. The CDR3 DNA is TGCGCCAGCAGCTTGGACGCCTACGAGCAGTACTTC.

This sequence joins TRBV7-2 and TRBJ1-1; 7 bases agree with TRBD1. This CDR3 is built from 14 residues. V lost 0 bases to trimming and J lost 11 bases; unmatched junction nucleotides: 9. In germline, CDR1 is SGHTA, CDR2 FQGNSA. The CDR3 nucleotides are TGTGCCAGCAGCTTAGCGCCAGGGGGGCCCGTGGCTTTCTTT. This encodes CASSLAPGGPVAFF.

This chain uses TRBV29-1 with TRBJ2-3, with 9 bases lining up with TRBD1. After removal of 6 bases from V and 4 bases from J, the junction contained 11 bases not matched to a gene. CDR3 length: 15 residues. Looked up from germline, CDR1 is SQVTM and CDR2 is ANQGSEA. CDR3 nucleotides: TGCAGCGTCGCACATTTACAGGGGGCATCAGATACGCAGTATTTT. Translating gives CSVAHLQGASDTQYF.

CDR3 bases: TGCGCCAGCAGCCAAGATCGACTAGCGGATAGCACAGATACGCAGTATTTT. Translating it yields CASSQDRLADSTDTQYF. This chain connects TRBV4-1 to TRBJ2-3, with TRBD2 identical over 9 bases. The germline V gene encodes CDR1 MGHRA and CDR2 YSYEKL. J gave up 0 bases and V 0 bases, and 4 bases lay outside the gene matches. The CDR3 is made up of 17 amino acids.

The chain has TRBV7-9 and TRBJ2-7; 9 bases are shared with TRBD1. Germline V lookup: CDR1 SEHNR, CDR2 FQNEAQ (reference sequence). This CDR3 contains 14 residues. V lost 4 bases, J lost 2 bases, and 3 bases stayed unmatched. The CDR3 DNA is TGTGCCAGCAGCTCCGGACAGGGGCCCTACGAGCAGTACTTC. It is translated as CASSSGQGPYEQYF.

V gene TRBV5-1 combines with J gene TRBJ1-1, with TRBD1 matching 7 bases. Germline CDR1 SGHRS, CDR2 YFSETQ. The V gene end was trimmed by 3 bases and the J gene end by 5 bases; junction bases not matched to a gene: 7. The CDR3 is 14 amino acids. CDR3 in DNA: TGCGCCAGCAGCTCCGTGAGGGGGCTGACTGAAGCTTTCTTT. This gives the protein CASSSVRGLTEAFF.

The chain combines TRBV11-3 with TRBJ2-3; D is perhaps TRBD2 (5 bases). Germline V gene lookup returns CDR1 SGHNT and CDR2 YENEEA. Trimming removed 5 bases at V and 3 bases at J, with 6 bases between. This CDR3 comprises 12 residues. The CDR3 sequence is CASSRTTDTQYF. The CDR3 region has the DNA TGTGCCAGCAGCCGGACTACAGATACGCAGTATTTT.

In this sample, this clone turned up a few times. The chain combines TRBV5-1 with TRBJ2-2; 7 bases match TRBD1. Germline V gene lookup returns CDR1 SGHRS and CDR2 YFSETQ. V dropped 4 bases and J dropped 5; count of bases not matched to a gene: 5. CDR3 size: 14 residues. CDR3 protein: CASSPQGDTGELFF. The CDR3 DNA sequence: TGCGCCAGCAGCCCCCAGGGGGATACCGGGGAGCTGTTTTTT.

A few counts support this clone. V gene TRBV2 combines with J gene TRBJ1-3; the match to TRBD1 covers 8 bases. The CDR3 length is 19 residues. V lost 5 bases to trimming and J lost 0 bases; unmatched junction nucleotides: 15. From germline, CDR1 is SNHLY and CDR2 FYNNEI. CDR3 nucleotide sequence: TGTGCCAGCAGTCCACGACAGGGGCTAATCTTCTCCTCTGGAAACACCATATATTTT. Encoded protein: CASSPRQGLIFSSGNTIYF. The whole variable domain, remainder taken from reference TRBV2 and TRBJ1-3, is EPEVTQTPSHQVTQMGQEVILRCVPISNHLYFYWYRQILGQKVEFLVSFYNNEISEKSEIFDDQFSVERPDGSNFTLKIRSTKLEDSAMYFCASSPRQGLIFSSGNTIYFGEGSWLTVV.

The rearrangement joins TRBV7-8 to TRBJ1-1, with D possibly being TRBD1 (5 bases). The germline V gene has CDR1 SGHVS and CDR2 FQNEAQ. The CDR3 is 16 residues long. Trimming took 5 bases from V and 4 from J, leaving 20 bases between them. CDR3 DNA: TGTGCCAGCAGCCCCGTACGATCTATTCAGGGCACTGAAGCTTTCTTT. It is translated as CASSPVRSIQGTEAFF.

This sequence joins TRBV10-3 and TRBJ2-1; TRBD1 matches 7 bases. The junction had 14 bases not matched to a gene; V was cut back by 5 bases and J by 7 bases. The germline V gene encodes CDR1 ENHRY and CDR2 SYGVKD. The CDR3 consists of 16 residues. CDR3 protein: CAISQQGSGRLNEQFF. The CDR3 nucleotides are TGTGCCATCAGTCAACAGGGGAGTGGGCGTTTGAATGAGCAGTTCTTC.

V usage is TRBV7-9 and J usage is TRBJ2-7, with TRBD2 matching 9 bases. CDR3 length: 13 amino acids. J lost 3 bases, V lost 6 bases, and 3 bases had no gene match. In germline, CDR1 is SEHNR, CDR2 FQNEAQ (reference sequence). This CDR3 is CASSRTSDYEQYF. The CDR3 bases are TGTGCCAGCAGTCGGACTAGCGACTACGAGCAGTACTTC.

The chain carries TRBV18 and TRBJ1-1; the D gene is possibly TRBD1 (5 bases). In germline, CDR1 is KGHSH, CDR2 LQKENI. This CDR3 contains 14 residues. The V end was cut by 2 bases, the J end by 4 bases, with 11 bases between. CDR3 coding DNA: TGTGCCAGCTCACCAGGGGGGTTGGGCACTGAAGCTTTCTTT. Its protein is CASSPGGLGTEAFF.

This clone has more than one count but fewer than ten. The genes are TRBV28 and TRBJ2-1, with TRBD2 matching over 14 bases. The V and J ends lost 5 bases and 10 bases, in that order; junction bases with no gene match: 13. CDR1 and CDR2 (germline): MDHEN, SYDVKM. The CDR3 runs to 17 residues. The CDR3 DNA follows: TGTGCCAGCAGTCCGACTAGCGGGAGGGCCCCGAGTGACGAGCAGTTCTTC. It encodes CASSPTSGRAPSDEQFF. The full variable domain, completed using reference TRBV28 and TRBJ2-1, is DVKVTQSSRYLVKRTGEKVFLECVQDMDHENMFWYRQDPGLGLRLIYFSYDVKMKEKGDIPEGYSVSREKKERFSLILESASTNQTSMYLCASSPTSGRAPSDEQFFGPGTRLTVL.

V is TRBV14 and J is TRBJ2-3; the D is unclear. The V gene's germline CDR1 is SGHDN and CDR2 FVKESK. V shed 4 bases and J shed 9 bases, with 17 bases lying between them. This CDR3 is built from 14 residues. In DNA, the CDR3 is TGTGCCAGCAGCCTTGCTTCCCGGCAGAGGACGCAGTATTTT. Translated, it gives CASSLASRQRTQYF. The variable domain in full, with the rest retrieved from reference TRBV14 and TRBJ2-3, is EAGVTQFPSHSVIEKGQTVTLRCDPISGHDNLYWYRRVMGKEIKFLLHFVKESKQDESGMPNNRFLAERTGGTYSTLKVQPAELEDSGVYFCASSLASRQRTQYFGPGTRLTVL.

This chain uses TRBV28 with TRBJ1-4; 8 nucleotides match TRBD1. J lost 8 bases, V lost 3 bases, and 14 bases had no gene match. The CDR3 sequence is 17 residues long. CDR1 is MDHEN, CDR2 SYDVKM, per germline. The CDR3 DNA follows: TGTGCCAGCAGTTTCAGGACAGGGAAGTCTATGGAAGAAAAACTGTTTTTT. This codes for CASSFRTGKSMEEKLFF.

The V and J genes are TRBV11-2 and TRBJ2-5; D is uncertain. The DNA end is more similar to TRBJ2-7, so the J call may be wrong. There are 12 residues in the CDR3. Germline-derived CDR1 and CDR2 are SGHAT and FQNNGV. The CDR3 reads CASSPDFHEQYF. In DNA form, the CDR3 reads TGTGCCAGCAGCCCCGACTTCCACGAGCAGTACTTC.

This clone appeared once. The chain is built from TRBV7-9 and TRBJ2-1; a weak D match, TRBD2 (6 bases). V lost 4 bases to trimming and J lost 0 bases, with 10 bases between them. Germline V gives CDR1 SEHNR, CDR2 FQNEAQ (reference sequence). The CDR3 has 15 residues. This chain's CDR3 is CASSYPGSSYNEQFF. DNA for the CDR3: TGTGCCAGCAGCTACCCCGGGAGCTCCTACAATGAGCAGTTCTTC.

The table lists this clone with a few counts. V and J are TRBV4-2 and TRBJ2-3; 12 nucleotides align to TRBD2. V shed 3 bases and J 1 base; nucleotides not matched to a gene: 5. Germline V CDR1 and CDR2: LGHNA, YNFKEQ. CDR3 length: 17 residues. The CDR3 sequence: CASSQPPSGGGTDTQYF. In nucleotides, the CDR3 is TGTGCCAGCAGCCAGCCCCCTAGCGGGGGGGGCACAGATACGCAGTATTTT.

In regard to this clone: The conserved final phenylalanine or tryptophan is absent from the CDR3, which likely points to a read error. The CDR3 is CASSGETGFNEQYL. In DNA form, the CDR3 reads TGTGCCAGCAGCGGTGAGACAGGGTTCAACGAGCAGTACCTC. The V and J genes are TRBV6-6 and TRBJ2-7; 7 bases match TRBD1. Looked up from germline, CDR1 is MNHNY and CDR2 is SVGAGI (reference sequence). This CDR3 is built from 14 residues. V gave up 6 bases and J gave up 5 bases; unmatched junction bases: 10.